These 23 T cell receptor beta chains were all obtained from the same sample, sequenced in a study of CD4 T cells in relation to SARS-CoV-2 and coronaviruses. Assay used: immunoSEQ multiplex PCR; TCRdb lists only in-frame clones, some missing. The sample holds some 32,000 clones, around 76% seen once. Their antigens remain unidentified. Specimen: memory CD4+ T cells from PBMCs, cultured in vitro. The receptors stem from an adult with COVID-19.

This clone occurred a few times. The chain carries TRBV18 and TRBJ2-3, with TRBD1 as a possible D gene (5 bases). There are 14 residues in the CDR3. The germline V gene has CDR1 KGHSH and CDR2 LQKENI. Trimming cost V 5 bases and J 6 bases, with 15 bases left between them. The CDR3 DNA is TGTGCCAGCTCAACCAAGACAGTTGGGGATACGCAGTATTTT. Translating gives CASSTKTVGDTQYF.

This clone was seen once. This chain links TRBV28 with TRBJ2-1, with a possible D match to TRBD2 (6 bases). CDR3 length equals 15 residues. Trimming removed 6 bases at V and 3 bases at J, with 15 bases between. Per the germline V gene, CDR1 is MDHEN and CDR2 is SYDVKM. The CDR3 spells CASSPPGTGYNEQFF. Here the CDR3 DNA reads TGTGCCAGCAGCCCTCCCGGGACTGGCTACAATGAGCAGTTCTTC.

The chain joins TRBV19 to TRBJ1-4; possible D gene TRBD1, 6 bases. The length of the CDR3 is 13 residues. CDR1 LNHDA and CDR2 SQIVND come from the germline V gene (reference sequence). V was trimmed by 5 bases and J by 4 bases, leaving 8 bases between them. CDR3 region: CASSLQGNEKLFF. The CDR3 DNA reads TGTGCCAGTAGTCTACAGGGTAATGAAAAACTGTTTTTT. The entire variable domain, with the rest obtained from reference TRBV19 and TRBJ1-4, is as follows: DGGITQSPKYLFRKEGQNVTLSCEQNLNHDAMYWYRQDPGQGLRLIYYSQIVNDFQKGDIAEGYSVSREKKESFPLTVTSAQKNPTAFYLCASSLQGNEKLFFGSGTQLSVL.

This clone occurred once. The chain employs TRBV6-2 or TRBV6-3 and TRBJ2-3; D is undetermined. The CDR3 runs 17 residues. The germline gives CDR1 MNHEY, CDR2 SVGEGT. The V and J ends lost 4 bases and 2 bases respectively, with 19 bases between them. The CDR3 protein is CASSFTGPPTSTDTQYF. Here the CDR3 DNA reads TGTGCCAGCAGTTTCACCGGGCCTCCTACTTCCACAGATACGCAGTATTTT.

This chain links TRBV7-3 with TRBJ2-1, with TRBD2 matching 10 bases. From germline, CDR1 is SGHTA and CDR2 FQGTGA. Trimming took 5 bases from V and 1 from J; bases not matched to a gene: 11. The CDR3 spans 18 residues. This CDR3 reads CASSPLGTSDRSYNEQFF. Written as DNA, the CDR3 is TGTGCCAGCAGCCCCCTCGGGACTAGCGACAGGTCCTACAATGAGCAGTTCTTC. Using reference TRBV7-3 and TRBJ2-1 for the parts outside the CDR3, the full variable domain is GAGVSQTPSNKVTEKGKYVELRCDPISGHTALYWYRQSLGQGPEFLIYFQGTGAADDSGLPNDRFFAVRPEGSVSTLKIQRTERGDSAVYLCASSPLGTSDRSYNEQFFGPGTRLTVL.

DNA of the CDR3: TGTGCCAGCAGCTGGCCCCTCCTAGCGGGAGGGCCCACCTACGAGCAGTACTTC. It translates to CASSWPLLAGGPTYEQYF. This chain links TRBV7-8 with TRBJ2-7; TRBD2 matches at 12 bases. The CDR3 spans 18 residues. J lost 2 bases, V lost 4 bases, and 12 bases had no gene match. Per the germline V gene, CDR1 is SGHVS and CDR2 is FQNEAQ.

The chain employs TRBV5-1 and TRBJ2-7; D call uncertain. V was shortened by 1 base and J by 5 bases, with 10 bases between the two germline ends. CDR3 size: 13 residues. Germline-derived CDR1 and CDR2 are SGHRS and YFSETQ. Here the CDR3 reads CASSLLDGDEQYF. The CDR3 coding sequence is TGCGCCAGCAGCTTGTTAGATGGAGACGAGCAGTACTTC.

The chain links TRBV19 to TRBJ2-7, with D perhaps being TRBD1 or TRBD2 (5 bases each). The CDR3 length is 13 residues. Per the germline V gene, CDR1 is LNHDA and CDR2 is SQIVND (reference sequence). V was shortened by 9 bases and J by 6 bases, with 18 bases between the two germline ends. For the CDR3, the DNA is TGTGCCAGCGACTCCGGGACCCACACCGAGCAGTACTTC. It yields the protein CASDSGTHTEQYF.

This CDR3 is CASSPRGTYNEQFF. The CDR3 DNA reads TGTGCCAGCAGCCCCAGGGGAACCTACAATGAGCAGTTCTTC. J is TRBJ2-1 and V is TRBV7-3; possibly TRBD1 for D (6 bases). The length of the CDR3 is 14 residues. The ends were cut back, 5 bases at V and 2 bases at J, with 10 bases in the middle. Germline V gives CDR1 SGHTA, CDR2 FQGTGA.

The V call is TRBV7-2, the J call TRBJ1-3; no firm D call. The CDR3 length is 13 residues. Trimming took off 5 bases at V and 4 bases at J, with 9 bases between the two ends. CDR1 is SGHTA, CDR2 FQGNSA, per germline. The CDR3 spells CASSPFHGNTIYF. CDR3 coding DNA: TGTGCCAGCAGCCCATTCCACGGAAACACCATATATTTT.

The rearrangement uses TRBV7-9 and TRBJ2-5, with D uncertain. V lost 5 bases, J lost 4 bases, and 17 bases lay in between. From germline, CDR1 is SEHNR and CDR2 FQNEAQ (reference sequence). The CDR3 is 15 amino acids. CDR3 sequence (DNA): TGTGCCAGCAGCGCGCCTATACGGCCTGGAGAGACCCAGTACTTC. It translates to CASSAPIRPGETQYF.

This clone turned up a few times. V and J are TRBV4-1 and TRBJ2-7; TRBD1 is a possible D gene (6 bases). There are 18 residues in the CDR3. CDR1 and CDR2 from the germline V gene are MGHRA and YSYEKL. Trimming stripped 0 bases from V and 6 bases from J, with 24 bases between. The CDR3 reads CASSQDPLRTGWGREQYF. For the CDR3, the DNA is TGCGCCAGCAGCCAAGATCCCCTGAGAACAGGGTGGGGGCGCGAGCAGTACTTC.

The V and J genes are TRBV10-3 and TRBJ1-2, with TRBD1 as a possible D gene (6 bases). The CDR3 sequence is 13 residues long. Trimming removed 6 bases from V and 3 bases from J, with 11 bases in between. Per the germline V gene, CDR1 is ENHRY and CDR2 is SYGVKD. CDR3 loop: CAIRRQEDYGYTF. As DNA, the CDR3 is TGTGCCATCAGACGACAGGAGGACTATGGCTACACCTTC.

The rearrangement joins TRBV14 to TRBJ2-1; D gene unclear. CDR3 length: 15 residues. The V end lost 2 bases, the J end lost 10 bases, and 18 bases lay between the germline ends. The germline V gene has CDR1 SGHDN and CDR2 FVKESK. The CDR3 is CASSQFWGSSSEQFF. The DNA of the CDR3 is TGTGCCAGCAGCCAATTCTGGGGAAGTTCTTCAGAGCAGTTCTTC.

This chain connects TRBV30 to TRBJ1-1; 11 bases agree with TRBD1. The CDR3 covers 13 residues. Germline lookup yields CDR1 GTSNPN and CDR2 SVGIG (reference sequence). V shed 1 base, J shed 11 bases, and the junction held 6 bases outside the gene matches. In nucleotides, the CDR3 is TGTGCCTGGAGTGAGGACAGGGGGCTTGTTGCTTTCTTT. Translation: CAWSEDRGLVAFF.

The chain has TRBV2 and TRBJ2-2, with 10 nucleotides matching TRBD2. The CDR3 has 16 amino acids. Germline CDR1 reads SNHLY; CDR2 reads FYNNEI. The V and J ends lost 7 bases and 6 bases, in that order; junction bases with no gene match: 11. This CDR3 reads CASKSSGGSGAGELFF. Here the CDR3 DNA reads TGTGCCAGCAAGTCTAGCGGGGGTTCGGGCGCCGGGGAGCTGTTTTTT.

The chain uses TRBV5-1 and TRBJ2-3; D unclear. The V gene lost 2 bases and the J gene lost 0 bases, with 10 bases spanning the gap. The CDR3 contains 15 residues. The germline V gene has CDR1 SGHRS and CDR2 YFSETQ. Here the CDR3 DNA reads TGCGCCAGCAGCTTTTACTATACTAGCACAGATACGCAGTATTTT. This sequence encodes CASSFYYTSTDTQYF.

The chain employs TRBV6-5 and TRBJ1-5; no clear D. The CDR3 length is 14 residues. V lost 6 bases and J lost 6, with 15 bases in between. CDR1 is MNHEY, CDR2 SVGAGI, per germline. The CDR3 DNA is TGTGCCAGCAGCAACAGCTGGGAGGGTCAGCCCCAGCATTTT. This codes for CASSNSWEGQPQHF.

CDR3 protein: CASSETTSGTDTQYF. CDR3 coding DNA: TGTGCCAGCAGCGAAACCACCTCCGGCACAGATACGCAGTATTTT. The chain employs TRBV14 and TRBJ2-3; D is ambiguous. Trimming pared 5 bases from V and 1 base from J, leaving 13 bases between. The germline gives CDR1 SGHDN, CDR2 FVKESK. The CDR3 length is 15 residues.

This clone was recorded only once. The gene calls are TRBV29-1 and TRBJ1-1; D remains unclear. Germline CDR1 reads SQVTM; CDR2 reads ANQGSEA. CDR3 length: 11 amino acids. Trimming took off 7 bases at V and 1 base at J, with 7 bases between the two ends. CDR3 sequence: CSARGNTEAFF. The CDR3 coding sequence is TGCAGCGCTCGAGGGAACACTGAAGCTTTCTTT. Filled out from reference TRBV29-1 and TRBJ1-1, the complete variable domain reads SAVISQKPSRDICQRGTSLTIQCQVDSQVTMMFWYRQQPGQSLTLIATANQGSEATYESGFVIDKFPISRPNLTFSTLTVSNMSPEDSSIYLCSARGNTEAFFGQGTRLTVV.

The V call is TRBV14, the J call TRBJ1-2, with D tentatively TRBD1 (5 bases). Germline V gene sequence: CDR1 SGHDN, CDR2 FVKESK. The CDR3 loop spans 15 amino acids. V dropped 0 bases and J dropped 5 bases, with 13 bases sitting between them. Written as DNA, the CDR3 is TGTGCCAGCAGCCAAGATTACGGGACGGGATATGGCTACACCTTC. This sequence encodes CASSQDYGTGYGYTF. The complete variable domain, with remaining parts taken from reference TRBV14 and TRBJ1-2, reads EAGVTQFPSHSVIEKGQTVTLRCDPISGHDNLYWYRRVMGKEIKFLLHFVKESKQDESGMPNNRFLAERTGGTYSTLKVQPAELEDSGVYFCASSQDYGTGYGYTFGSGTRLTVV.

The chain has TRBV5-1 and TRBJ2-7; weak D call: TRBD2 (5 bases). The CDR3 extends over 14 amino acids. The germline V gene has CDR1 SGHRS and CDR2 YFSETQ. V lost 2 bases and J lost 5, with 14 bases in between. The CDR3 nucleotides are TGCGCCAGCAGCTTAGGCGGGCTCCTCCACGAGCAGTACTTC. Encoded protein: CASSLGGLLHEQYF.

This sequence joins TRBV7-6 and TRBJ2-2; 7 nucleotides align to TRBD1. The trim removed 1 base at V and 5 bases at J, leaving 4 bases unmatched. The V gene's germline CDR1 is SGHVS and CDR2 FNYEAQ. The CDR3 is 15 residues long. The CDR3 loop is CASSLGQGRTGELFF. The CDR3 DNA is TGTGCCAGCAGCTTAGGACAGGGCCGTACCGGGGAGCTGTTTTTT. The full variable domain, with the rest looked up from reference TRBV7-6 and TRBJ2-2, is GAGVSQSPRYKVTKRGQDVALRCDPISGHVSLYWYRQALGQGPEFLTYFNYEAQQDKSGLPNDRFSAERPEGSISTLTIQRTEQRDSAMYRCASSLGQGRTGELFFGEGSRLTVL.